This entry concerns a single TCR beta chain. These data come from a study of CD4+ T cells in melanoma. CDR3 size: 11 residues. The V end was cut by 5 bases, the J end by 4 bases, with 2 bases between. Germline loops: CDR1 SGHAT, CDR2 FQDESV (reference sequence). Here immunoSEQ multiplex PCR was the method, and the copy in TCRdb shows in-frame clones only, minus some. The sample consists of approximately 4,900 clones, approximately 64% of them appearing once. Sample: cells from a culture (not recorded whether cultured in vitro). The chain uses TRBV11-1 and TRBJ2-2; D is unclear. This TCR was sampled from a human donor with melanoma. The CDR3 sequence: CASSPTGELFF. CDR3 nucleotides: TGTGCCAGCAGCCCCACCGGGGAGCTGTTTTTT.